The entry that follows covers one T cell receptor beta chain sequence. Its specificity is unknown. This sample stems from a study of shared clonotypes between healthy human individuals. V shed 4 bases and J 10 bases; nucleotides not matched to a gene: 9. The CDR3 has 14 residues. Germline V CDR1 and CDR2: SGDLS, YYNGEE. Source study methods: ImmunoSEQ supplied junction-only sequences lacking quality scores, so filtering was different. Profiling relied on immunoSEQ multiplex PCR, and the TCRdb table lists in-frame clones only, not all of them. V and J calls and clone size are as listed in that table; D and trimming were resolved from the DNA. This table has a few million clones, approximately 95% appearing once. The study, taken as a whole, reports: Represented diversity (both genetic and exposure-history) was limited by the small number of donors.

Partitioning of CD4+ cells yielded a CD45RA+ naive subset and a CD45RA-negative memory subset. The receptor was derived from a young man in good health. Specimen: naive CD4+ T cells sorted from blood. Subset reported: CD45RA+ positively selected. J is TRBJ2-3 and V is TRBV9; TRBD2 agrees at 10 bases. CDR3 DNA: TGTGCCAGCAGCAAGCGGGGGGGCTCGCAGGCGCAGTATTTT. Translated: CASSKRGGSQAQYF.